What follows are 25 T cell receptor beta chains derived from one specimen sequenced in a study of blood T cell repertoires in COVID-19. Clones were read by immunoSEQ multiplex PCR, and TCRdb kept only the in-frame ones, dropping some. Here the sample spans roughly 74,000 clones, around nine tenths being singletons. Sequencing was carried out using peripheral blood. These receptors were obtained from a man in his 70s with active or convalescent COVID-19.

The chain uses TRBV5-1 and TRBJ2-7; 15 bases fit TRBD2. CDR3 length: 15 amino acids. Trimming took 3 bases from V and 3 from J; bases not matched to a gene: 1. The V gene's germline CDR1 is SGHRS and CDR2 YFSETQ. CDR3 region: CASSSGLAGGYEQYF. The CDR3 DNA reads TGCGCCAGCAGCTCGGGACTAGCGGGGGGCTACGAGCAGTACTTC. Complete variable domain (other parts from reference TRBV5-1 and TRBJ2-7): KAGVTQTPRYLIKTRGQQVTLSCSPISGHRSVSWYQQTPGQGLQFLFEYFSETQRNKGNFPGRFSGRQFSNSRSEMNVSTLELGDSALYLCASSSGLAGGYEQYFGPGTRLTVT.

The chain has TRBV29-1 and TRBJ2-2, with a tentative D call TRBD1 (6 bases). With 4 bases removed from V and 6 bases from J, the gap between germline ends came to 9 bases. This CDR3 region has 12 residues. Looked up from germline, CDR1 is SQVTM and CDR2 is ANQGSEA. Written as DNA, the CDR3 is TGCAGCGTTGCGAAGGGGGCCGGGGAGCTGTTTTTT. Translation gives CSVAKGAGELFF.

The gene calls are TRBV15 and TRBJ2-5, with TRBD2 matching 9 bases. With V trimmed by 2 bases and J by 2 bases, 6 bases remained unmatched. CDR1 and CDR2 from the germline V gene are LNHNV and YYDKDF (reference sequence). The length of the CDR3 is 16 residues. Here the CDR3 reads CATSRRSGSGQETQYF. In DNA form, the CDR3 reads TGTGCCACCAGCAGACGTAGCGGGAGTGGGCAAGAGACCCAGTACTTC.

The rearrangement joins TRBV7-8 to TRBJ2-5; weak D call: TRBD1 (6 bases). CDR1 and CDR2 from the germline V gene are SGHVS and FQNEAQ. Trimming removed 4 bases at V and 2 bases at J, with 20 bases between. The CDR3 totals 17 residues. CDR3 region: CASSYRRTAITQETQYF. Here the CDR3 DNA reads TGTGCCAGCAGCTACCGTCGGACAGCGATAACACAAGAGACCCAGTACTTC.

The rearrangement joins TRBV27 to TRBJ2-7; the D gene is possibly TRBD1 (5 bases). V gave up 4 bases and J gave up 4 bases, with 11 bases separating them. CDR3 length: 13 residues. CDR1 and CDR2 (germline): MNHEY, SMNVEV (reference sequence). The chain's CDR3 is CASSWTYGYEQYF. The CDR3 nucleotides are TGTGCCAGCAGTTGGACATATGGTTACGAGCAGTACTTC.

The chain has TRBV30 and TRBJ1-4; tentative D call: TRBD1 (5 bases). V shed 2 bases and J shed 0 bases, with 13 bases lying between them. The germline gives CDR1 GTSNPN, CDR2 SVGIG (reference sequence). The CDR3 loop spans 16 amino acids. Written as DNA, the CDR3 is TGTGCCTGGAGTAAAGCAGGGTTTGCAACTAATGAAAAACTGTTTTTT. This gives the protein CAWSKAGFATNEKLFF.

The V gene is TRBV29-1, the J gene TRBJ2-7; D is unclear. The ends were cut back, 8 bases at V and 3 bases at J, with 17 bases in the middle. CDR1 is SQVTM, CDR2 ANQGSEA, per germline. The CDR3 runs to 13 residues. This CDR3 is CSTYDSSGYEQYF. CDR3 DNA: TGCAGCACGTACGATAGCTCCGGCTACGAGCAGTACTTC.

The gene calls are TRBV15 and TRBJ1-1; 8 positions match TRBD1. The CDR3 runs 15 residues. The germline V gene has CDR1 LNHNV and CDR2 YYDKDF (reference sequence). V lost 4 bases and J lost 1; bases outside the gene matches: 5. The CDR3 loop reads CATSTYTGGNTEAFF. In nucleotides, the CDR3 is TGTGCCACCAGCACCTATACAGGGGGGAACACTGAAGCTTTCTTT. The entire variable domain, with the rest obtained from reference TRBV15 and TRBJ1-1, is as follows: DAMVIQNPRYQVTQFGKPVTLSCSQTLNHNVMYWYQQKSSQAPKLLFHYYDKDFNNEADTPDNFQSRRPNTSFCFLDIRSPGLGDTAMYLCATSTYTGGNTEAFFGQGTRLTVV.

The chain recombines TRBV6-4 with TRBJ2-3; TRBD1 is a possible D gene (6 bases). Germline V gene data show CDR1 as MRHNA and CDR2 as SNTAGT. Trimming took 5 bases from V and 1 from J, leaving 19 bases between them. CDR3 length equals 17 residues. The CDR3 DNA reads as TGTGCCAGCAGTAGGGCCCCCACAGGGTCCGGCACAGATACGCAGTATTTT. As protein: CASSRAPTGSGTDTQYF.

V is TRBV5-1 and J is TRBJ1-3; a weak D match, TRBD1 (5 bases). Germline CDR1 is SGHRS and CDR2 is YFSETQ. The CDR3 has 15 amino acids. Trimming stripped 0 bases from V and 2 bases from J, with 9 bases between. CDR3 sequence (DNA): TGCGCCAGCAGCTTGGAGGGGATAGCTGGAAACACCATATATTTT. This sequence encodes CASSLEGIAGNTIYF.

This clone was observed a few times. The genes are TRBV20-1 and TRBJ2-3; 7 nucleotides align to TRBD2. There are 15 residues in the CDR3. After removal of 3 bases from V and 1 base from J, the junction contained 7 bases not matched to a gene. The germline V gene encodes CDR1 DFQATT and CDR2 SNEGSKA (reference sequence). CDR3 in amino acids: CSASAGTIGTDTQYF. As DNA, the CDR3 is TGCAGTGCTAGTGCCGGGACTATCGGCACAGATACGCAGTATTTT.

This chain connects TRBV5-6 to TRBJ1-3; TRBD1 agrees at 9 bases. The CDR3 extends over 17 amino acids. The germline CDR1 and CDR2 sequences are SGHDT and YYEEEE. The trim removed 4 bases at V and 4 bases at J, leaving 12 bases unmatched. This CDR3 is CASSRPGTGTPGNTIYF. CDR3 DNA sequence: TGTGCCAGCAGCCGTCCCGGGACAGGGACACCCGGAAACACCATATATTTT.

The rearrangement links TRBV2 to TRBJ1-2, with D maybe TRBD1 (5 bases). CDR3 size: 13 residues. Germline V lookup: CDR1 SNHLY, CDR2 FYNNEI. Trimming stripped 0 bases from V and 8 bases from J, with 10 bases between. The CDR3 protein is CASSEARRGGYTF. DNA of the CDR3: TGTGCCAGCAGTGAAGCCAGGAGGGGCGGCTACACCTTC.

V and J are TRBV9 and TRBJ2-2; no definite D call. The CDR3 length is 15 residues. CDR1 is SGDLS and CDR2 is YYNGEE in the germline V gene. The V end lost 0 bases, the J end lost 4 bases, and 10 bases lay between the germline ends. The CDR3 region is CASSVATSGTGELFF. In nucleotides, the CDR3 is TGTGCCAGCAGCGTAGCTACTTCTGGCACCGGGGAGCTGTTTTTT.

This clone has only one observation. J is TRBJ2-5 and V is TRBV6-6; possible D gene TRBD1, 6 bases. The V end lost 6 bases, the J end lost 1 base, and 12 bases lay between the germline ends. The CDR3 runs 14 residues. CDR1 and CDR2 (germline): MNHNY, SVGAGI (reference sequence). CDR3 nucleotide sequence: TGTGCCAGCAGGGATTGGACAGTCCAAGAGACCCAGTACTTC. It yields the protein CASRDWTVQETQYF.

This clone appeared once. CDR3 in DNA: TGTGCCAGCAGCCTCGACAGGGGGCGGGAAAAACTGTTTTTT. It translates to CASSLDRGREKLFF. This chain connects TRBV7-9 to TRBJ1-4; TRBD1 matches at 10 bases. V lost 5 bases and J lost 8; bases outside the gene matches: 5. This CDR3 region has 14 residues. Germline-derived CDR1 and CDR2 are SEHNR and FQNEAQ (reference sequence).

The V and J genes are TRBV5-1 and TRBJ2-2; D is undetermined. V was trimmed by 5 bases and J by 3 bases, leaving 8 bases between them. CDR1 is SGHRS, CDR2 YFSETQ, per germline. This CDR3 has 13 amino acids. CDR3 protein: CASRRDDTGELFF. The CDR3 bases are TGCGCCAGCAGACGAGATGACACCGGGGAGCTGTTTTTT.

J is TRBJ1-1 and V is TRBV18, with D possibly TRBD1 on 5 matching bases. CDR1 is KGHSH, CDR2 LQKENI, per germline. The CDR3 is 13 residues long. V gave up 6 bases and J gave up 2 bases, with 10 bases separating them. CDR3 amino acids: CASSTGGNTEAFF. For the CDR3, the DNA is TGTGCCAGCTCCACCGGGGGAAACACTGAAGCTTTCTTT.

The chain couples TRBV6-5 to TRBJ1-2, with a tentative D call TRBD1 (5 bases). CDR1 MNHEY and CDR2 SVGAGI come from the germline V gene. Trimming pared 7 bases from V and 1 base from J, leaving 16 bases between. The CDR3 covers 15 residues. Written as DNA, the CDR3 is TGTGCCAGCACCGAGTCGGTGGGGGGTAACTATGGCTACACCTTC. Its translation: CASTESVGGNYGYTF.

DNA of the CDR3: TGTGCCAGCAGTGTTACGCGTCAGGCCCTTAACTATGGCTACACCTTC. As protein: CASSVTRQALNYGYTF. The chain uses TRBV2 and TRBJ1-2; D gene ambiguous. Germline CDR1 SNHLY, CDR2 FYNNEI. Trimming took off 4 bases at V and 1 base at J, with 16 bases between the two ends. The length of the CDR3 is 16 residues.

The V gene is TRBV3-1 (or the pseudogene TRBV3-2), the J gene TRBJ1-2, with 8 bases aligning to TRBD1. Germline CDR1 is LGHDT and CDR2 is YNNKEL (reference sequence). The CDR3 totals 14 residues. V gave up 4 bases and J gave up 3 bases; unmatched junction bases: 4. The CDR3 coding sequence is TGTGCCAGCAGCCCCCGCAGGGGGCACTATGGCTACACCTTC. Its translation: CASSPRRGHYGYTF.

This chain connects TRBV5-6 to TRBJ2-3; TRBD2 matches 7 bases. The CDR3 spans 14 residues. Germline V gene data show CDR1 as SGHDT and CDR2 as YYEEEE. The J segment lost 6 bases and the V segment lost 3 bases, leaving 7 bases of the junction unmatched. CDR3 DNA: TGTGCCAGCAGCTCCTTAGCGGGTGCCGATACGCAGTATTTT. It translates to CASSSLAGADTQYF.

The V gene is TRBV7-2, the J gene TRBJ1-4, with 8 bases aligning to TRBD1. The CDR3 consists of 16 residues. Germline assignment: CDR1 SGHTA and CDR2 FQGNSA. V lost 0 bases to trimming and J lost 2 bases; unmatched junction nucleotides: 2. The CDR3 nucleotides read TGTGCCAGCAGCTTAGCGCGGACAGGGACTAATGAAAAACTGTTTTTT. It yields the protein CASSLARTGTNEKLFF.

The chain employs TRBV5-4 and TRBJ2-1, with a tentative D call TRBD2 (5 bases). From germline, CDR1 is SGHNT and CDR2 YYREEE (reference sequence). Trimming cost V 4 bases and J 6 bases, with 17 bases left between them. The CDR3 is 15 amino acids. The CDR3 region has the DNA TGTGCCAGCAGCACGACCCCCGGACTTCTCAATGAGCAGTTCTTC. This translates into CASSTTPGLLNEQFF.

Only one count was recorded for this clone. The chain combines TRBV5-1 with TRBJ2-7, with TRBD2 matching 7 bases. The CDR3 runs to 15 residues. J lost 0 bases, V lost 3 bases, and 6 bases had no gene match. Looked up from germline, CDR1 is SGHRS and CDR2 is YFSETQ. This chain's CDR3 is CASSSIAGSSYEQYF. CDR3 DNA sequence: TGCGCCAGCAGCTCCATAGCGGGCAGCTCCTACGAGCAGTACTTC.